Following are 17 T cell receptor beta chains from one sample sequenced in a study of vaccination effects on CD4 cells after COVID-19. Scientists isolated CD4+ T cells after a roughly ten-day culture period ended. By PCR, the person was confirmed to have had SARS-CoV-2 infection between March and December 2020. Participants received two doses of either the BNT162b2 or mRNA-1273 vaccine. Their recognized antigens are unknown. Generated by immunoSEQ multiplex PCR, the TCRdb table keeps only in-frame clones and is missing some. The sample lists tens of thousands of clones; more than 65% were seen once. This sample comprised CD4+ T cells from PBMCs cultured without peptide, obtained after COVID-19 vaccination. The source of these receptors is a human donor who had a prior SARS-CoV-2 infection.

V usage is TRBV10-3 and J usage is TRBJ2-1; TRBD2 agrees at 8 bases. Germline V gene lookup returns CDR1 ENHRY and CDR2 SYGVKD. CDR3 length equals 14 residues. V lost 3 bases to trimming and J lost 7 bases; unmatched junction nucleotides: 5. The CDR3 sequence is CAISDVAGPNEQFF. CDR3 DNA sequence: TGTGCCATCAGTGACGTAGCGGGGCCTAATGAGCAGTTCTTC.

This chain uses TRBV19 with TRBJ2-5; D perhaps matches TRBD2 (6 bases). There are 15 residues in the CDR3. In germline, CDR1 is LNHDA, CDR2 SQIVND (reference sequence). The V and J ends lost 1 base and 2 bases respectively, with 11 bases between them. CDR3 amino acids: CASSIGDFQQETQYF. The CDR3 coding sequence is TGTGCCAGTAGTATAGGGGACTTCCAGCAAGAGACCCAGTACTTC. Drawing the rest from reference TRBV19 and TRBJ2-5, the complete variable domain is DGGITQSPKYLFRKEGQNVTLSCEQNLNHDAMYWYRQDPGQGLRLIYYSQIVNDFQKGDIAEGYSVSREKKESFPLTVTSAQKNPTAFYLCASSIGDFQQETQYFGPGTRLLVL.

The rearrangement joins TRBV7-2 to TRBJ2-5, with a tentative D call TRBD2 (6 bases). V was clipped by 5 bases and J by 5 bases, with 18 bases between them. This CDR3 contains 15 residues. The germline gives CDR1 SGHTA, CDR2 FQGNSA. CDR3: CASSLTRDSPETQYF. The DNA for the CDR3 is TGTGCCAGCAGCCTAACGAGGGACTCTCCGGAGACCCAGTACTTC.

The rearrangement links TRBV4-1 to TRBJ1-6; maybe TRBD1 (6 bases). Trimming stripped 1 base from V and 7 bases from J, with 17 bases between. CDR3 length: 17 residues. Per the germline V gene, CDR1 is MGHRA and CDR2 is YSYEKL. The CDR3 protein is CASSQVYRESPNSPLHF. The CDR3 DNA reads TGCGCCAGCAGCCAAGTTTACAGGGAATCCCCAAATTCACCCCTCCACTTT.

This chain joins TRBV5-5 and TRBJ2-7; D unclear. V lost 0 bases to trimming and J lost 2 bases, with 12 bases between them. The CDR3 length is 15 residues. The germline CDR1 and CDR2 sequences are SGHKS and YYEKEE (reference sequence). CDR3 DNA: TGTGCCAGCAGCTTGGTTCCAGGAAGAACCTACGAGCAGTACTTC. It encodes CASSLVPGRTYEQYF.

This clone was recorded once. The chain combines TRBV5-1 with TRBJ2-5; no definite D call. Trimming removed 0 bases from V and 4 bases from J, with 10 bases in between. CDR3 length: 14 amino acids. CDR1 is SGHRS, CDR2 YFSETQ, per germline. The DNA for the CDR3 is TGCGCCAGCAGCTTGGCTGTCGGGTCAGAGACCCAGTACTTC. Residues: CASSLAVGSETQYF.

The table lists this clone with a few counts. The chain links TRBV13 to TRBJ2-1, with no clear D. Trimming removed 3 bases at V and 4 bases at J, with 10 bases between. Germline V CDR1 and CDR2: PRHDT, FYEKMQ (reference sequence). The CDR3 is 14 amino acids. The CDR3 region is CASSLAGVYNEQFF. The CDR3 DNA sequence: TGTGCCAGCAGCTTGGCAGGCGTTTACAATGAGCAGTTCTTC.

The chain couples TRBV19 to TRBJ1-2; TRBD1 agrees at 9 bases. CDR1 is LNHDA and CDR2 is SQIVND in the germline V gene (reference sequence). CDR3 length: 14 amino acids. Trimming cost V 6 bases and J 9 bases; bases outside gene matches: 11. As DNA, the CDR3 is TGTGCCAGTAGCCCGGGACAGGGTGTCGTTCGCTACACCTTC. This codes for CASSPGQGVVRYTF.

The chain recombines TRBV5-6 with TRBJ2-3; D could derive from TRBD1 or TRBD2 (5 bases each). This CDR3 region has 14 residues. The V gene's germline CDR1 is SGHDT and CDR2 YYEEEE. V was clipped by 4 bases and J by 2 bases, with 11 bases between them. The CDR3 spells CASSPGPNTDTQYF. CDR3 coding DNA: TGTGCCAGCAGCCCGGGACCTAACACAGATACGCAGTATTTT.

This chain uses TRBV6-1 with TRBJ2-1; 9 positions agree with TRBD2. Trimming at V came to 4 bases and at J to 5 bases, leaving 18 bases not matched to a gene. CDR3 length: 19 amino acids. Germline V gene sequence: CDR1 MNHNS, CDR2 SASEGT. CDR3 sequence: CASSASGLWRGGLDNEQFF. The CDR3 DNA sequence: TGTGCCAGCAGTGCTTCCGGACTATGGCGGGGGGGCCTAGACAATGAGCAGTTCTTC.

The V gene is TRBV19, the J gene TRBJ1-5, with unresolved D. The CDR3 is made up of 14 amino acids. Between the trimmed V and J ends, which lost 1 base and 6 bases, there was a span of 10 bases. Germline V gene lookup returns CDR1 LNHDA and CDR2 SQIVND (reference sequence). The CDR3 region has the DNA TGTGCCAGTAGTATAGCGGCCCCGCCTCAGCCCCAGCATTTT. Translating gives CASSIAAPPQPQHF.

CDR3 sequence reads: CASSEGGGWEGEQYF. DNA of the CDR3: TGTGCCAGCAGTGAAGGTGGCGGTTGGGAGGGCGAGCAGTACTTC. The chain combines TRBV6-1 with TRBJ2-7; 7 nucleotides agree with TRBD2. V trimming: 1 base; J trimming: 6 bases; junction bases outside the gene matches: 9. The CDR3 contains 15 residues. Germline loops: CDR1 MNHNS, CDR2 SASEGT.

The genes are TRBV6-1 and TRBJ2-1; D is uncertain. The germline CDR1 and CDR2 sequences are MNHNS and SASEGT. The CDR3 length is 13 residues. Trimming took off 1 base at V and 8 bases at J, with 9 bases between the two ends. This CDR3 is CASSEGTVDEQFF. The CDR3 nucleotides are TGTGCCAGCAGTGAAGGGACCGTGGATGAGCAGTTCTTC.

CDR3 region: CASSVGAAGVGDTQYF. The CDR3 DNA reads TGTGCCAGCAGCGTAGGGGCAGCGGGAGTAGGAGATACGCAGTATTTT. The chain couples TRBV9 to TRBJ2-3; 8 positions match TRBD2. The V segment lost 0 bases and the J segment 5 bases; nucleotides outside the gene matches: 8. Germline V CDR1 and CDR2: SGDLS, YYNGEE. The CDR3 totals 16 residues.

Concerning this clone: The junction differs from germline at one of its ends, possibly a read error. CDR3 residues: CASSIVIRGTGLAF. CDR3 sequence (DNA): TGTGCCAGTAGTATAGTGATTAGGGGGACAGGCCTTGCTTTT. The rearrangement links TRBV19 to TRBJ2-3; 8 bases map to TRBD1. The CDR3 runs to 14 residues. The germline CDR1 and CDR2 sequences are LNHDA and SQIVND (reference sequence).

As DNA, the CDR3 is TGTGCCAGCAGAGAACGACAGGGGGGAGCTGGAAACACCATATATTTT. Translation: CASRERQGGAGNTIYF. The V gene is TRBV2, the J gene TRBJ1-3, with 9 positions matching TRBD1. The CDR3 contains 16 residues. Per germline, CDR1 SNHLY and CDR2 FYNNEI. The V gene end was trimmed by 6 bases and the J gene end by 2 bases; junction bases not matched to a gene: 8.

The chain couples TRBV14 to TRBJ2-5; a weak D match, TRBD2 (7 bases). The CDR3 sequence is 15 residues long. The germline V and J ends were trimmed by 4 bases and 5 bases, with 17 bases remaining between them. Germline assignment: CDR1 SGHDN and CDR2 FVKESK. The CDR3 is CASSLWEGESETQYF. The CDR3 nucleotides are TGTGCCAGCAGCCTCTGGGAGGGGGAGAGTGAGACCCAGTACTTC.